A selection of T cell receptor beta chains follows, all from one sample in a study of cytomegalovirus exposure and HLA in healthy donors. The repertoire was sequenced with immunoSEQ multiplex PCR; TCRdb's copy has only in-frame clones and lacks some. Of under 85,000 clones listed, roughly 74% are singletons. Sequences were obtained from PBMCs. These receptor sequences come from a woman aged 25 to 39 in good health and CMV-seropositive. CDR3s include the opening cysteine and the closing phenylalanine or tryptophan. The D gene is left open where the match is weak. Only part of the rows carry a size: once, few, many, or a class if the clone is expanded.

j_gene: TRBJ2-1; abundance: few; v_gene: TRBV7-9; d_gene: TRBD1; CDR3aa: CASSFPGDSYNEQFF; CDR3nt: TGTGCCAGCAGCTTCCCCGGGGACAGTTACAATGAGCAGTTCTTC
j_gene: TRBJ1-1; abundance: once; v_gene: TRBV20-1; d_gene: NA; CDR3aa: CSAGQNTEAFF; CDR3nt: TGCAGTGCTGGACAGAACACTGAAGCTTTCTTT
j_gene: TRBJ2-5; abundance: NA; v_gene: TRBV5-1; d_gene: NA; CDR3aa: CASSLDPGRGETQYF; CDR3nt: TGCGCCAGCAGCTTGGACCCCGGGAGAGGGGAGACCCAGTACTTC
j_gene: TRBJ1-1; abundance: NA; v_gene: TRBV28; d_gene: NA; CDR3aa: CASSWVGGGGRAFF; CDR3nt: TGTGCCAGCAGTTGGGTAGGTGGGGGCGGCCGAGCTTTCTTT
j_gene: TRBJ2-3; abundance: NA; v_gene: TRBV28; d_gene: TRBD1; CDR3aa: CASSSPGQGAADTQYF; CDR3nt: TGTGCCAGCAGTTCACCGGGACAGGGGGCCGCAGATACGCAGTATTTT
j_gene: TRBJ2-7; abundance: NA; v_gene: TRBV4-3; d_gene: NA; CDR3aa: CASSQDPYSLGGEKEYEQYF; CDR3nt: TGCGCCAGCAGCCAAGATCCTTATTCTCTAGGGGGGGAAAAGGAGTACGAGCAGTACTTC
j_gene: TRBJ2-7; abundance: NA; v_gene: TRBV6-5; d_gene: TRBD1; CDR3aa: CASKGDRGSYEQYF; CDR3nt: TGTGCCAGCAAGGGGGACAGGGGCTCCTACGAGCAGTACTTC
j_gene: TRBJ1-5; abundance: NA; v_gene: TRBV28; d_gene: TRBD1; CDR3aa: CASSLGQGRNQPQHF; CDR3nt: TGTGCCAGCAGTTTGGGACAGGGACGCAATCAGCCCCAGCATTTT
j_gene: TRBJ2-1; abundance: NA; v_gene: TRBV5-4; d_gene: TRBD2; CDR3aa: CASSPGTSGTRLDEQFF; CDR3nt: TGTGCCAGCAGCCCTGGGACTAGCGGGACCCGCCTTGATGAGCAGTTCTTC
j_gene: TRBJ1-5; abundance: few; v_gene: TRBV19; d_gene: NA; CDR3aa: CASGAGEQPQHF; CDR3nt: TGTGCCAGCGGGGCGGGAGAGCAGCCCCAGCATTTT
j_gene: TRBJ1-1; abundance: NA; v_gene: TRBV7-2; d_gene: NA; CDR3aa: CASSLVGRVTEAFF; CDR3nt: TGTGCCAGCAGCTTAGTAGGCAGGGTGACTGAAGCTTTCTTT
j_gene: TRBJ2-3; abundance: NA; v_gene: TRBV9; d_gene: NA; CDR3aa: CASSVATSGAGTDTQYF; CDR3nt: TGTGCCAGCAGCGTAGCTACGTCGGGAGCAGGAACAGATACGCAGTATTTT
j_gene: TRBJ1-2; abundance: NA; v_gene: TRBV15; d_gene: TRBD1; CDR3aa: CATSSSGGGRGYTF; CDR3nt: TGTGCCACCAGCAGTTCAGGAGGGGGCAGGGGCTACACCTTC
j_gene: TRBJ2-2; abundance: few; v_gene: TRBV10-3; d_gene: NA; CDR3aa: CATKEDGELFF; CDR3nt: TGTGCCACCAAGGAGGACGGGGAGCTGTTTTTT
j_gene: TRBJ2-7; abundance: NA; v_gene: TRBV2; d_gene: TRBD2; CDR3aa: CASSDPTSGSTYEQYF; CDR3nt: TGTGCCAGCAGCGACCCCACTAGCGGATCGACCTACGAGCAGTACTTC
j_gene: TRBJ2-7; abundance: NA; v_gene: TRBV6-5; d_gene: NA; CDR3aa: CASSYSSQGREQYF; CDR3nt: TGTGCCAGCAGTTACTCGAGCCAGGGTAGGGAGCAGTACTTC
j_gene: TRBJ1-2; abundance: NA; v_gene: TRBV5-1; d_gene: NA; CDR3aa: CASSLGGLGYGYTF; CDR3nt: TGCGCCAGCAGCTTGGGTGGGCTCGGCTATGGCTACACCTTC
j_gene: TRBJ1-2; abundance: NA; v_gene: TRBV28; d_gene: TRBD1; CDR3aa: CAIEDRAGGYTF; CDR3nt: TGTGCCATTGAGGACAGGGCGGGTGGCTACACCTTC
j_gene: TRBJ2-3; abundance: few; v_gene: TRBV28; d_gene: NA; CDR3aa: CASSTMHTDTQYF; CDR3nt: TGTGCCAGCAGTACTATGCACACAGATACGCAGTATTTT
j_gene: TRBJ1-4; abundance: NA; v_gene: TRBV7-9; d_gene: TRBD1; CDR3aa: CASSFQGVNEKLFF; CDR3nt: TGTGCCAGCAGCTTTCAGGGGGTTAATGAAAAACTGTTTTTT
j_gene: TRBJ1-5; abundance: NA; v_gene: TRBV6-1; d_gene: NA; CDR3aa: CASREQGSYSNQPQHF; CDR3nt: TGTGCCAGCAGAGAACAGGGTTCGTATAGCAATCAGCCCCAGCATTTT
j_gene: TRBJ1-1; abundance: NA; v_gene: TRBV5-6; d_gene: NA; CDR3aa: CASSLNTEAFF; CDR3nt: TGTGCCAGCAGCCTTAACACTGAAGCTTTCTTT
j_gene: TRBJ2-2; abundance: NA; v_gene: TRBV28; d_gene: NA; CDR3aa: CASSSGSLNTGELFF; CDR3nt: TGTGCCAGCAGTTCCGGGAGCTTGAACACCGGGGAGCTGTTTTTT
j_gene: TRBJ2-2; abundance: NA; v_gene: TRBV30; d_gene: NA; CDR3aa: CAMGGRVTGELFF; CDR3nt: TGTGCCATGGGGGGGCGGGTTACCGGGGAGCTGTTTTTT
j_gene: TRBJ1-4; abundance: NA; v_gene: TRBV6-5; d_gene: NA; CDR3aa: CASSYSGGTNEKLFF; CDR3nt: TGTGCCAGCAGTTACTCTGGAGGGACTAATGAAAAACTGTTTTTT
j_gene: TRBJ2-1; abundance: once; v_gene: TRBV7-7; d_gene: TRBD2; CDR3aa: CASSLGREHNEQFF; CDR3nt: TGTGCCAGCAGCTTGGGGCGGGAGCACAATGAGCAGTTCTTC
j_gene: TRBJ1-5; abundance: NA; v_gene: TRBV7-9; d_gene: TRBD1; CDR3aa: CASSPDGTGREPQHF; CDR3nt: TGTGCCAGCAGCCCCGACGGGACAGGGAGGGAGCCCCAGCATTTT
j_gene: TRBJ2-3; abundance: NA; v_gene: TRBV5-1; d_gene: NA; CDR3aa: CASSLGRTDTQYF; CDR3nt: TGCGCCAGCAGCTTGGGGCGCACAGATACGCAGTATTTT
j_gene: TRBJ2-2; abundance: NA; v_gene: TRBV25-1; d_gene: TRBD1; CDR3aa: CASSEIQGANGELFF; CDR3nt: TGTGCCAGCAGTGAGATCCAGGGGGCGAACGGGGAGCTGTTTTTT
j_gene: TRBJ1-4; abundance: NA; v_gene: TRBV29-1; d_gene: NA; CDR3aa: CSATTNEKLFF; CDR3nt: TGCAGCGCTACAACTAATGAAAAACTGTTTTTT
j_gene: TRBJ2-1; abundance: NA; v_gene: TRBV7-2; d_gene: TRBD2; CDR3aa: CASSLGLLAGGHNEQFF; CDR3nt: TGTGCCAGCAGCTTAGGACTACTAGCGGGAGGTCACAATGAGCAGTTCTTC
j_gene: TRBJ1-1; abundance: NA; v_gene: TRBV30; d_gene: NA; CDR3aa: CAWRPGVNTEAFF; CDR3nt: TGTGCCTGGAGGCCTGGAGTGAACACTGAAGCTTTCTTT
j_gene: TRBJ2-1; abundance: NA; v_gene: TRBV4-2; d_gene: NA; CDR3aa: CASSQEGRHGSEQFF; CDR3nt: TGTGCCAGCAGCCAAGAGGGGCGGCATGGCAGTGAGCAGTTCTTC
j_gene: TRBJ1-4; abundance: NA; v_gene: TRBV4-3; d_gene: NA; CDR3aa: CASSQERFGEKLFF; CDR3nt: TGCGCCAGCAGCCAAGAGCGGTTCGGGGAAAAACTGTTTTTT
j_gene: TRBJ1-5; abundance: NA; v_gene: TRBV15; d_gene: NA; CDR3aa: CATSSFDGAQHF; CDR3nt: TGTGCCACCAGCAGCTTCGACGGGGCCCAGCATTTT
j_gene: TRBJ2-6; abundance: NA; v_gene: TRBV7-9; d_gene: TRBD2; CDR3aa: CASSATSGGVIGANVLTF; CDR3nt: TGTGCCAGCAGCGCCACTAGCGGGGGTGTTATAGGGGCCAACGTCCTGACTTTC
j_gene: TRBJ2-1; abundance: NA; v_gene: TRBV29-1; d_gene: NA; CDR3aa: CSVELAVSYNEQFF; CDR3nt: TGCAGCGTTGAGTTAGCGGTCTCCTACAATGAGCAGTTCTTC
j_gene: TRBJ1-1; abundance: NA; v_gene: TRBV30; d_gene: NA; CDR3aa: CAWATDSRGGAFF; CDR3nt: TGTGCCTGGGCAACTGACTCTCGCGGGGGGGCTTTCTTT
j_gene: TRBJ2-3; abundance: NA; v_gene: TRBV28; d_gene: TRBD1; CDR3aa: CASSLGMIRDSYF; CDR3nt: TGTGCCAGCAGTTTGGGGATGATCCGGGACAGTTATTTT
j_gene: TRBJ1-1; abundance: once; v_gene: TRBV30; d_gene: NA; CDR3aa: CAWSNVAGATEAFF; CDR3nt: TGTGCCTGGAGTAATGTCGCGGGGGCCACTGAAGCTTTCTTT